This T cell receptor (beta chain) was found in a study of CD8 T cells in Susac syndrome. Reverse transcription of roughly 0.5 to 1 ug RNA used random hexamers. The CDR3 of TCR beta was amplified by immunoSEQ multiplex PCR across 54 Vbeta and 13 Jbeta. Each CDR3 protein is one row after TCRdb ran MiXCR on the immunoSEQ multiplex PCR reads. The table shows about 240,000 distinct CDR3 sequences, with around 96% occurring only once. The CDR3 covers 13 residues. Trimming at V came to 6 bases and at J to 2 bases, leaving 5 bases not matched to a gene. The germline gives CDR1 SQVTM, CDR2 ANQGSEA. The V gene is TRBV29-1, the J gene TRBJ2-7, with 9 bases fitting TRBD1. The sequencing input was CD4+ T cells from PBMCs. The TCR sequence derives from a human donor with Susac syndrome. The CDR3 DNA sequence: TGCAGCGTCCGGACAGGGGCAGCCTACGAGCAGTACTTC. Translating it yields CSVRTGAAYEQYF.